The TCR beta chain under discussion was sequenced for a study of CD8 T cells in Susac syndrome. Concerning this clonotype: Antigen specificity is unknown.

After extraction with the RNeasy kit, about 0.45 to 1 ug of the RNA was reverse transcribed using random hexamers. Multiplex PCR with immunoSEQ amplified the TCR beta CDR3 across 54 Vbeta and 13 Jbeta. MiXCR was run by TCRdb on the immunoSEQ multiplex PCR reads, yielding one entry per CDR3 protein. The table lists some 100,000 distinct CDR3 sequences, just under 95% of them singletons, with roughly 0.094% in the top ten. In the multiple sclerosis control group, patients were treatment-naive and had stable or active relapsing-remitting disease. Germline assignment: CDR1 LNHDA and CDR2 SQIVND (reference sequence). V lost 6 bases to trimming and J lost 0 bases, with 12 bases between them. This CDR3 is built from 16 residues. Findings and caveats of the study: A relatively small number of individuals underwent TCR sequencing and HLA analysis.

The rearrangement uses TRBV19 and TRBJ2-6; perhaps TRBD2 as D (6 bases). Sequenced sample: CD4+ T cells from PBMCs. The TCR originated in a human donor with multiple sclerosis. The CDR3 nucleotides read TGTGCCAGTAGGAGGGAGGTAGGCTCTGGGGCCAACGTCCTGACTTTC. Translating gives CASRREVGSGANVLTF. The full variable domain, its missing parts supplied by reference TRBV19 and TRBJ2-6, is DGGITQSPKYLFRKEGQNVTLSCEQNLNHDAMYWYRQDPGQGLRLIYYSQIVNDFQKGDIAEGYSVSREKKESFPLTVTSAQKNPTAFYLCASRREVGSGANVLTFGAGSRLTVL.